This TCR beta chain was sequenced in a study of blood T cell repertoires in COVID-19. Assay: immunoSEQ multiplex PCR; the TCRdb copy retains only in-frame clones and omits some. The sample lists about 59,000 clones, about 70% seen once, with about 15% in the top ten. CDR1 and CDR2 from the germline V gene are MNHEY and SMNVEV (reference sequence). V lost 6 bases to trimming and J lost 1 base; unmatched junction nucleotides: 7. The CDR3 consists of 15 residues. The sequence was obtained from a woman aged 70 to 79 with acute or convalescent COVID-19. V gene TRBV27 combines with J gene TRBJ2-5; 8 bases align to TRBD1. Sequenced input: peripheral blood. The CDR3 sequence: CASSKLTGVQETQYF. In DNA, the CDR3 is TGTGCCAGCAGCAAATTGACAGGGGTCCAAGAGACCCAGTACTTC.